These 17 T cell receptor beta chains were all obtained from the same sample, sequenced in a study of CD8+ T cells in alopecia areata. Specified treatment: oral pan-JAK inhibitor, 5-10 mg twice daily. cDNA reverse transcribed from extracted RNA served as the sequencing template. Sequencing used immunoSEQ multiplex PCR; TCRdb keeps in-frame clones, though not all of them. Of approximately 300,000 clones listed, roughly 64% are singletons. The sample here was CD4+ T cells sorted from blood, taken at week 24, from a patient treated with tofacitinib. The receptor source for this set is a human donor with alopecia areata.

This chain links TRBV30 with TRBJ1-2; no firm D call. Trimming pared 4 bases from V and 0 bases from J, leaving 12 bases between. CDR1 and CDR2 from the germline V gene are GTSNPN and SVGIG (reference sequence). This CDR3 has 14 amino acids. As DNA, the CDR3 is TGTGCCTGGACAGACCTTACCCCTAACTATGGCTACACCTTC. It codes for CAWTDLTPNYGYTF.

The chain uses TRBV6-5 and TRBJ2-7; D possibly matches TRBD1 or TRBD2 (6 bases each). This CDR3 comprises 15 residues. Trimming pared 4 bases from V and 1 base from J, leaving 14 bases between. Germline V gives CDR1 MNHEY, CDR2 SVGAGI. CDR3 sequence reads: CASSLGGTRSYEQYF. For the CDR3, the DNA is TGTGCCAGCAGTTTAGGGGGGACCAGGTCCTACGAGCAGTACTTC.

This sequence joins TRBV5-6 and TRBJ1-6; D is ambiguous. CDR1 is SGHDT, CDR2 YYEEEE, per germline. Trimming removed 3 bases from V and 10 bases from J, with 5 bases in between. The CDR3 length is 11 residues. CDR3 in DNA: TGTGCCAGCAGCTCCGGGTCACCCCTCCACTTT. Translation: CASSSGSPLHF.

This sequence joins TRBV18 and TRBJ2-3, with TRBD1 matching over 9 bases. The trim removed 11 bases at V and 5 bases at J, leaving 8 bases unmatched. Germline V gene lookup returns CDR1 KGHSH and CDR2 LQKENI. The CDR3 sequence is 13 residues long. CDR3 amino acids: CAGRTGAGDTQYF. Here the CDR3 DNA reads TGTGCCGGACGGACAGGGGCGGGAGATACGCAGTATTTT.

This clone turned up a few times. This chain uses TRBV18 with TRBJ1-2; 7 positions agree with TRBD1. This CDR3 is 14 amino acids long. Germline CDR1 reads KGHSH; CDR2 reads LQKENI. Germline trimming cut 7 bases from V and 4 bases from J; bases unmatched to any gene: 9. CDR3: CASLRDRDTYGYTF. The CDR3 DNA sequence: TGTGCCAGCTTGCGGGACAGAGATACCTATGGCTACACCTTC.

CDR3 sequence: CASSGQGLNYGYTF. CDR3 in DNA: TGCGCCAGCAGCGGACAGGGGCTCAACTATGGCTACACCTTC. The genes are TRBV5-1 and TRBJ1-2; 9 positions agree with TRBD1. Germline V lookup: CDR1 SGHRS, CDR2 YFSETQ. The CDR3 has 14 amino acids. V lost 4 bases, J lost 2 bases, and 3 bases stayed unmatched.

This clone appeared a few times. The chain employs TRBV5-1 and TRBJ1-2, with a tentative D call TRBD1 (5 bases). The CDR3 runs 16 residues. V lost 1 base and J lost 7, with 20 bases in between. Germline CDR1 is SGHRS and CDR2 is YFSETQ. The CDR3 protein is CASSLSVQGVRSGYTF. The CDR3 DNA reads TGCGCCAGCAGCTTGAGCGTCCAGGGTGTTCGATCTGGCTACACCTTC.

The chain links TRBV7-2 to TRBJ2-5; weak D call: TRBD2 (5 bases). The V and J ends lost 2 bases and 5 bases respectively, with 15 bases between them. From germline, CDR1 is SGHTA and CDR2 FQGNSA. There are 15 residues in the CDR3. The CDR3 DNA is TGTGCCAGCAGCTTACCGTCCATCGGCGGGGAGACCCAGTACTTC. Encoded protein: CASSLPSIGGETQYF.

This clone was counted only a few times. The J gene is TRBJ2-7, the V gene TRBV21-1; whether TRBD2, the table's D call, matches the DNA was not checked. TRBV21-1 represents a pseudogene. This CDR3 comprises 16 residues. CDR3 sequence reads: CASSKTVQRGSLEQYF. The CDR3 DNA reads TGTGCCAGCAGCAAAACGGTCCAGCGGGGGTCCCTCGAGCAGTACTTC.

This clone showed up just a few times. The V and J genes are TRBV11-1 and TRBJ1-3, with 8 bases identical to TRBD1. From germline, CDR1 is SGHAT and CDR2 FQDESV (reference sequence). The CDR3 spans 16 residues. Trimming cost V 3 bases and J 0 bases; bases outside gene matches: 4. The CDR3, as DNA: TGTGCCAGCAGCTTCCCAGGGGGCGCCTCTGGAAACACCATATATTTT. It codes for CASSFPGGASGNTIYF.

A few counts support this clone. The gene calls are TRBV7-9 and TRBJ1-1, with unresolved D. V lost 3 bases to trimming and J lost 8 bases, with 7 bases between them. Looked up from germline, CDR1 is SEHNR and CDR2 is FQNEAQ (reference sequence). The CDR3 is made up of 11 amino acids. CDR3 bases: TGTGCCAGCAGCTTCGAGGAAGAAGCTTTCTTT. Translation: CASSFEEEAFF.

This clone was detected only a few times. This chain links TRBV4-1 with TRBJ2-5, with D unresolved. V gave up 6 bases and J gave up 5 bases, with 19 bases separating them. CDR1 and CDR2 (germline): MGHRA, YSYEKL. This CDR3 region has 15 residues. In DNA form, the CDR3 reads TGCGCCAGCAGTCCCACTGCCGGGCCCGAGGAGACCCAGTACTTC. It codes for CASSPTAGPEETQYF.

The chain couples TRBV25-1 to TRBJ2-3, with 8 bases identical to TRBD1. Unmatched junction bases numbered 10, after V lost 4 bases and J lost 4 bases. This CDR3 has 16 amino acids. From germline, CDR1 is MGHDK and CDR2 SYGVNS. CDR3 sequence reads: CASSALTGQASDTQYF. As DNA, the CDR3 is TGTGCCAGCAGTGCCCTCACGGGACAGGCTTCAGATACGCAGTATTTT.

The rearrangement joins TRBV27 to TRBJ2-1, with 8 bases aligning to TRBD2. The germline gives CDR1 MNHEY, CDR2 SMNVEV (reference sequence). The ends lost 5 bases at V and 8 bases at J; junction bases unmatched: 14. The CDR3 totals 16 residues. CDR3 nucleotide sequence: TGTGCCAGCAGTCTACGAGCGGGGGTAAGGCGAGATGAGCAGTTCTTC. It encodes CASSLRAGVRRDEQFF.

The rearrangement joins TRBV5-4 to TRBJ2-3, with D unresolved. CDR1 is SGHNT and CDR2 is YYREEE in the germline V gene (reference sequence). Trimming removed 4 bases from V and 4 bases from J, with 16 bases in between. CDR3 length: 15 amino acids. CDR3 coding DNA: TGTGCCAGCAGCCCAGGTAGGGCGAATCCAGATACGCAGTATTTT. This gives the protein CASSPGRANPDTQYF.

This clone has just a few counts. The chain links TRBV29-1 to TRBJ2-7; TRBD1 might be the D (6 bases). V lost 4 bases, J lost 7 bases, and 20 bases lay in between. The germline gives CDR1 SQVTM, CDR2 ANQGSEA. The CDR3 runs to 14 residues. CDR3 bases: TGCAGCGTTGTGGGGGCTTCCCCACGGGGTGAGCAGTACTTC. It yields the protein CSVVGASPRGEQYF.

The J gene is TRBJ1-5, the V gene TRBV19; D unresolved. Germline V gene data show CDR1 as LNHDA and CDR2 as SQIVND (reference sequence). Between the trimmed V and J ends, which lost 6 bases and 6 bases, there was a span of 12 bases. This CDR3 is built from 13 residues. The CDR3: CASSALPGQPQHF. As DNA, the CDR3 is TGTGCCAGTAGCGCGCTTCCGGGTCAGCCCCAGCATTTT.